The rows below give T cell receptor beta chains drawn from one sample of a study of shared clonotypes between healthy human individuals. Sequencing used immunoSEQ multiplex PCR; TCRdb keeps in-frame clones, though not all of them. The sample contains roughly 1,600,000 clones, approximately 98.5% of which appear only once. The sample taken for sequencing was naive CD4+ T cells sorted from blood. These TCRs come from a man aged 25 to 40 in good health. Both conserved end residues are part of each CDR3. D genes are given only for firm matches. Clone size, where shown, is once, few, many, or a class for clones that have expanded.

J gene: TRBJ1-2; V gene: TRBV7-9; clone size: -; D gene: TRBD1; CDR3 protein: CASSFSGGYDGYTF; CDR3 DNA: TGTGCCAGCAGCTTTTCAGGGGGTTACGATGGCTACACCTTC
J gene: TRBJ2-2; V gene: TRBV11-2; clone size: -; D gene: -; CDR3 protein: CASSLDRVVSGELFF; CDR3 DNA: TGTGCCAGCAGCTTAGATCGGGTTGTATCCGGGGAGCTGTTTTTT
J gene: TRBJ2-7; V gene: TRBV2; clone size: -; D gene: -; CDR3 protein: CASSGWIDEQYF; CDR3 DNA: TGTGCCAGCAGTGGATGGATCGACGAGCAGTACTTC
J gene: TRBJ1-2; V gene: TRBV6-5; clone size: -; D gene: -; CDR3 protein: CASSYGGNYGYTF; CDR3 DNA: TGTGCCAGCAGTTACGGGGGGAACTATGGCTACACCTTC
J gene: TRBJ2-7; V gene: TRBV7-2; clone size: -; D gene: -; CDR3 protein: CASSFTGVVEQYF; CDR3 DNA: TGTGCCAGCAGCTTTACGGGAGTGGTTGAGCAGTACTTC
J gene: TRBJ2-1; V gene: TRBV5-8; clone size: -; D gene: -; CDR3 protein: CASSLFGLAYNEQFF; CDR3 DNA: TGTGCCAGCAGCTTGTTCGGGTTAGCCTACAATGAGCAGTTCTTC
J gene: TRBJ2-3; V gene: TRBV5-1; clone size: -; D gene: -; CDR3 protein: CASSSAGIRTDTQYF; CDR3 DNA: TGCGCCAGCAGCTCGGCAGGGATTCGCACAGATACGCAGTATTTT
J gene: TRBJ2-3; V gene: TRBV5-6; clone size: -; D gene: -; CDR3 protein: CASILWTTDTQYF; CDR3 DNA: TGTGCCAGCATTCTTTGGACCACAGATACGCAGTATTTT
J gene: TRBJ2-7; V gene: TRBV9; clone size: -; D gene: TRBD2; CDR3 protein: CASSVGRGAGGLAYEQYF; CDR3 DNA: TGTGCCAGCAGCGTAGGTAGGGGAGCGGGAGGATTAGCCTACGAGCAGTACTTC
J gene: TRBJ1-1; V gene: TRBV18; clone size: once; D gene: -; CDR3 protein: CASSPIHGGMNTEAFF; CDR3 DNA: TGTGCCAGCTCACCAATCCATGGGGGAATGAACACTGAAGCTTTCTTT
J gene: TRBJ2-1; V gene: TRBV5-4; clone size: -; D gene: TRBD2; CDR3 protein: CAIQTSGTYNEQFF; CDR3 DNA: TGTGCCATCCAGACTAGCGGTACCTACAATGAGCAGTTCTTC
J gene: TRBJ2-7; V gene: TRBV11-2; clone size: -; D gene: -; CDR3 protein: CASSITGYEQYF; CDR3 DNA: TGTGCCAGCAGTATTACAGGCTACGAGCAGTACTTC
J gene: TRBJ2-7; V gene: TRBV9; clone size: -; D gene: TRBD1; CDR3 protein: CASGGQTYEQYF; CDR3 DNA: TGTGCCAGCGGGGGACAGACCTACGAGCAGTACTTC
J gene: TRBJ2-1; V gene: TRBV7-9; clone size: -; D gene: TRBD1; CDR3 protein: CASSLAAGTGGNEQFF; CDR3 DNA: TGTGCCAGCAGCTTAGCGGCCGGGACAGGGGGCAATGAGCAGTTCTTC
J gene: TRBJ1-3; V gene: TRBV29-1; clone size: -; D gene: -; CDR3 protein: CSVTHGRISGNTIYF; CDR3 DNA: TGCAGCGTTACCCATGGACGAATCTCTGGAAACACCATATATTTT
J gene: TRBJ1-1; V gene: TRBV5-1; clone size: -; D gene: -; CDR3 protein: CASSAAGMTEAFF; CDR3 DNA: TGCGCCAGCAGCGCGGCTGGTATGACTGAAGCTTTCTTT
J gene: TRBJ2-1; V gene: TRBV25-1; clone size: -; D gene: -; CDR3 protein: CASSELVLVEQFF; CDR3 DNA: TGTGCCAGCAGTGAATTGGTATTGGTTGAGCAGTTCTTC
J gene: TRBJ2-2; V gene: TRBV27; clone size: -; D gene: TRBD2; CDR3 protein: CASRRGGTPTGELFF; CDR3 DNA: TGTGCCAGCAGGCGGGGGGGTACTCCGACCGGGGAGCTGTTTTTT
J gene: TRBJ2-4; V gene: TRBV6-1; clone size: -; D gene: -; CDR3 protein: CASDDRSVAKNIQYF; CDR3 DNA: TGTGCCAGCGACGACAGGTCGGTAGCCAAAAACATTCAGTACTTC
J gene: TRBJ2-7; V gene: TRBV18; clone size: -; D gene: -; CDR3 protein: CASSPPTLAGFSYEQYF; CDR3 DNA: TGTGCCAGCTCACCACCGACTTTGGCAGGGTTTTCCTACGAGCAGTACTTC
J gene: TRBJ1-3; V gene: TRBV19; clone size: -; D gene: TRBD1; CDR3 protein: CASSSDRRRNTIYF; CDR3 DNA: TGTGCCAGTAGCTCGGACAGGAGACGAAACACCATATATTTT
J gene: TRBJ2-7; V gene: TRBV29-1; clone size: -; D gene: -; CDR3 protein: CSVEDGWGVGYEQYF; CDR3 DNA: TGCAGCGTTGAAGATGGGTGGGGCGTCGGCTACGAGCAGTACTTC
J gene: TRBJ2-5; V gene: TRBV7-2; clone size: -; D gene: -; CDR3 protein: CASSFGGVGKTQYF; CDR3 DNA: TGTGCCAGCAGCTTCGGCGGGGTGGGAAAGACCCAGTACTTC
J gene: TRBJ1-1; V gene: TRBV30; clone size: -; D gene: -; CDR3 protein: CAWSPDRNTEAFF; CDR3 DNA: TGTGCCTGGAGTCCGGATCGGAACACTGAAGCTTTCTTT
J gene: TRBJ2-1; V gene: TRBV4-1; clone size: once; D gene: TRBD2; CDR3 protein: CASSQTSVRYNEQFF; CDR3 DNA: TGCGCCAGCTCCCAGACTAGCGTGCGATACAATGAGCAGTTCTTC
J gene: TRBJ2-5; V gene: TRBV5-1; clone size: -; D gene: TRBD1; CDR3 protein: CASSPLGTAQETQYF; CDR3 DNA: TGCGCCAGCAGCCCCCTAGGGACAGCCCAAGAGACCCAGTACTTC
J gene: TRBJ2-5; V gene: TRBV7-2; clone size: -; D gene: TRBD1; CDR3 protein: CASRNHADRVETQYF; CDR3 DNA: TGTGCCAGCAGAAACCACGCGGACAGGGTAGAGACCCAGTACTTC
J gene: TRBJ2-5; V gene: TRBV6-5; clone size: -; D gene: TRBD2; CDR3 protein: CASSTPGLPTTQYF; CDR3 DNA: TGTGCCAGCAGTACGCCGGGACTACCCACGACCCAGTACTTC
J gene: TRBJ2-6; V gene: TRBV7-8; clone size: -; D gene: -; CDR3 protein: CASSFSLPSGANVLTF; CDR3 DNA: TGTGCCAGCAGCTTTTCTCTTCCCTCTGGGGCCAACGTCCTGACTTTC
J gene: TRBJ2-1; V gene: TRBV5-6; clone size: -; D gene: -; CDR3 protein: CASSLVSAGGEQFF; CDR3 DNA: TGTGCCAGCAGCTTGGTTTCCGCGGGTGGTGAGCAGTTCTTC
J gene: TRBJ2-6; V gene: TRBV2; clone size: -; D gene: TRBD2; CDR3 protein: CASSGPGTSGFSGANVLTF; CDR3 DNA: TGTGCCAGCAGTGGACCCGGGACTAGCGGGTTCTCTGGGGCCAACGTCCTGACTTTC
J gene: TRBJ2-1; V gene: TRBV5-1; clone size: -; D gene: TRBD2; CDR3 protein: CASSLTSGRATEQFF; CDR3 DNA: TGCGCCAGCAGCCTTACTAGCGGGAGGGCCACTGAGCAGTTCTTC
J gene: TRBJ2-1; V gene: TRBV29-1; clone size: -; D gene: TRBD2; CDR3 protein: CSAGGRWNEQFF; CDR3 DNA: TGCAGCGCGGGCGGGAGGTGGAATGAGCAGTTCTTC
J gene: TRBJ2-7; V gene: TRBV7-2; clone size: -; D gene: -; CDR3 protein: CASSPSRVGTYEQYF; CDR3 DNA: TGTGCCAGCAGTCCCTCCCGGGTAGGGACCTACGAGCAGTACTTC
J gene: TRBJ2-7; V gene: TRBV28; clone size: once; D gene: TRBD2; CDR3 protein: CASSSWTSGLTTYEQYF; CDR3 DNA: TGTGCCAGCAGTTCTTGGACTAGCGGGTTAACCACCTACGAGCAGTACTTC